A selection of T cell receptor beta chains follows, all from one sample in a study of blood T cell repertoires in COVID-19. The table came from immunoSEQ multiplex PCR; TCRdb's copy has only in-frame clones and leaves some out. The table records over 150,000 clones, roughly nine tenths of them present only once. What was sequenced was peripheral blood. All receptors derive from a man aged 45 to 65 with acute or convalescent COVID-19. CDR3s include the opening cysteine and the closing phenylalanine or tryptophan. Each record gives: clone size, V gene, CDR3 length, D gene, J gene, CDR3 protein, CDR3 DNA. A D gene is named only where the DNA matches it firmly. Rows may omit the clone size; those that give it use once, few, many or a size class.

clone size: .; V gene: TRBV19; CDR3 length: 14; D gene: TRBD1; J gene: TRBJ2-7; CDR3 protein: CASSHTTGAYEQYF; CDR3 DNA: TGTGCCAGTAGCCACACTACAGGGGCTTACGAGCAGTACTTC
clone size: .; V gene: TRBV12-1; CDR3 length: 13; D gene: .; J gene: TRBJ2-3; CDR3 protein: CASSFHRVDTQYF; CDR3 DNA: TGTGCCAGCAGCTTTCACCGCGTCGATACGCAGTATTTT
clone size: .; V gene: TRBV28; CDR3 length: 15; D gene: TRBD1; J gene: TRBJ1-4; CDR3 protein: CASSLLTGGNEKLFF; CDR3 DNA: TGTGCCAGCAGTTTACTGACAGGGGGGAATGAAAAACTGTTTTTT
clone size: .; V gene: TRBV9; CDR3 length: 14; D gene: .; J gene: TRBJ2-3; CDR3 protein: CASSVLPGADTQYF; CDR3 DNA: TGTGCCAGCAGCGTACTCCCGGGTGCAGATACGCAGTATTTT
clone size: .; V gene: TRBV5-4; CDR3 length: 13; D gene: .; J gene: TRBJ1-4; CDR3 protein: CASSLASGEKLFF; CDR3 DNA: TGTGCCAGCAGCTTGGCCTCGGGGGAAAAACTGTTTTTT
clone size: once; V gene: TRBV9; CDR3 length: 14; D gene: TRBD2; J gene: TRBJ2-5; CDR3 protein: CASSVSGGEETQYF; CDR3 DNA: TGTGCCAGCAGCGTAAGCGGGGGGGAAGAGACCCAGTACTTC
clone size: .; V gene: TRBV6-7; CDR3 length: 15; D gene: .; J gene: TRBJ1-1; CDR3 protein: CASSGQRAKDTEAFF; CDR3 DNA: TGTGCCAGCAGCGGACAACGGGCTAAGGACACTGAAGCTTTCTTT
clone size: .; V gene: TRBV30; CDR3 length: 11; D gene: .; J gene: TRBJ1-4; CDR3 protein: CAWSVEEKLFF; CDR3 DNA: TGTGCCTGGAGTGTCGAGGAAAAACTGTTTTTT
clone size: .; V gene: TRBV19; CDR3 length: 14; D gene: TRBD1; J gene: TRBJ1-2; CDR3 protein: CASSTTGATYGYTF; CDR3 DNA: TGTGCCAGTAGTACGACAGGGGCGACGTATGGCTACACCTTC
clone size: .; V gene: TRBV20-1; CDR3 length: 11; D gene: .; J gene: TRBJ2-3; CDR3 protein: CSAQGPAGPYF; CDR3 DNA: TGCAGTGCCCAGGGGCCCGCCGGACCGTATTTT
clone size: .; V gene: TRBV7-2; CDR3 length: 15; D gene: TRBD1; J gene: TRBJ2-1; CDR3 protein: CASSRGQGAFNEQFF; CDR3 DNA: TGTGCCAGCAGCAGAGGACAGGGGGCGTTCAATGAGCAGTTCTTC
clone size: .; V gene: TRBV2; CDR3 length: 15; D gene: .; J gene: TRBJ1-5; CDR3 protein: CASSEAQGLRQPQHF; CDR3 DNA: TGTGCCAGCAGTGAAGCACAGGGATTGAGGCAGCCCCAGCATTTT
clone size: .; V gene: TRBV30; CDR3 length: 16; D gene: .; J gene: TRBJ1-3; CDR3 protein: CAWSTPLIFSGNTIYF; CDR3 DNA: TGTGCCTGGAGTACTCCCCTTATATTCTCTGGAAACACCATATATTTT
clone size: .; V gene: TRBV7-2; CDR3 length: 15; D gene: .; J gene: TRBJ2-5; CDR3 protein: CASSLDGGAEETQYF; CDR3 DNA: TGTGCCAGCAGCTTAGACGGAGGAGCGGAAGAGACCCAGTACTTC
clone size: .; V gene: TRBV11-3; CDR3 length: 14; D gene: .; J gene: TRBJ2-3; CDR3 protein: CASSLDPSTDTQYF; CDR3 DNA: TGTGCCAGCAGCTTAGATCCAAGCACAGATACGCAGTATTTT
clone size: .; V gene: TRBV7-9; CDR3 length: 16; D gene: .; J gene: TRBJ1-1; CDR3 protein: CASSLDLPGGNTEAFF; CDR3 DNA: TGTGCCAGCAGCTTAGATCTTCCGGGGGGGAACACTGAAGCTTTCTTT
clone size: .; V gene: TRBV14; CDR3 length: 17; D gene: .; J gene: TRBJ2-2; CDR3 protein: CASSHRRADANTGELFF; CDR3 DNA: TGTGCCAGCAGCCACCGGCGGGCAGATGCGAACACCGGGGAGCTGTTTTTT
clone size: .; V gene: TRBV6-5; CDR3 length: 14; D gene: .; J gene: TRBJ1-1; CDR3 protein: CASSLESSGTEAFF; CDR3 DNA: TGTGCCAGCAGTCTAGAGAGTAGTGGCACTGAAGCTTTCTTT
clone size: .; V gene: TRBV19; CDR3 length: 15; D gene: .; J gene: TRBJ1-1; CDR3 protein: CASSQLQGRDTEAFF; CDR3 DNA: TGTGCCAGTAGTCAACTACAGGGAAGGGACACTGAAGCTTTCTTT
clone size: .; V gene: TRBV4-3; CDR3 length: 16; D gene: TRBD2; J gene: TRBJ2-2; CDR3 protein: CASSQAGGGVAGELFF; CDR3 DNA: TGCGCCAGCAGCCAAGCGGGAGGGGGGGTCGCCGGGGAGCTGTTTTTT
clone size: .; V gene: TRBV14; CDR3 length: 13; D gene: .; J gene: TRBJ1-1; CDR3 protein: CASSPRTVTEAFF; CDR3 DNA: TGTGCCAGCAGCCCACGGACAGTTACTGAAGCTTTCTTT
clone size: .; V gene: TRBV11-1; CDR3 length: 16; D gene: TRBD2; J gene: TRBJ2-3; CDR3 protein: CASSLLAGKSTDTQYF; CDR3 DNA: TGTGCCAGCAGCTTACTAGCGGGGAAGTCAACAGATACGCAGTATTTT
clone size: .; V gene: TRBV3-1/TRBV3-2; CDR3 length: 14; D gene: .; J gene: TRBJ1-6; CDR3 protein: CASSQYQGNSPLHF; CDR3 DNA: TGTGCCAGCAGCCAATACCAGGGGAATTCACCCCTCCACTTT
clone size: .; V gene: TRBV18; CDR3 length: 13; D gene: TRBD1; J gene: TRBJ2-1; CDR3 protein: CASYQGAGNEQFF; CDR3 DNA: TGTGCCAGCTATCAGGGGGCCGGAAATGAGCAGTTCTTC
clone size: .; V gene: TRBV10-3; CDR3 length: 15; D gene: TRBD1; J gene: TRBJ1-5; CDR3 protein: CAISSGQGYNQPQHF; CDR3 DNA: TGTGCCATCAGCTCGGGACAGGGATACAATCAGCCCCAGCATTTT
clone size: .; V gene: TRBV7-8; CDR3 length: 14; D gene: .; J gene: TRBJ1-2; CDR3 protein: CASSLADIPYGFTF; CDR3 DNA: TGTGCCAGCAGCTTAGCAGATATACCTTATGGCTTCACCTTC
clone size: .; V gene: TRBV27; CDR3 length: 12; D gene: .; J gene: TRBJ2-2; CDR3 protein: CASRTGFGELFF; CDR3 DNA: TGTGCCAGCCGTACAGGTTTCGGGGAGCTGTTTTTT
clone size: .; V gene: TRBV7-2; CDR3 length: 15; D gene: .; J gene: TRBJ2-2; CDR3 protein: CASSPWGENTGELFF; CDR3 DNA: TGTGCCAGCAGCCCCTGGGGGGAAAACACCGGGGAGCTGTTTTTT
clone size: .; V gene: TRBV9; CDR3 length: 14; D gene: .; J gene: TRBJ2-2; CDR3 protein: CASSVGGGVGELFF; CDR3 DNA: TGTGCCAGCAGCGTAGGCGGGGGCGTCGGGGAGCTGTTTTTT
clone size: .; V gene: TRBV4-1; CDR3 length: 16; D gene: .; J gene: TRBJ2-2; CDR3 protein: CASSLGLDRHTGELFF; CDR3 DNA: TGCGCCAGCAGCCTCGGGCTCGACAGACACACCGGGGAGCTGTTTTTT
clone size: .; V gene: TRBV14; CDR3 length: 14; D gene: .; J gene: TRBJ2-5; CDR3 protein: CASSQVGGPKTQYF; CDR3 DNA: TGTGCCAGCAGCCAAGTAGGAGGGCCCAAGACCCAGTACTTC
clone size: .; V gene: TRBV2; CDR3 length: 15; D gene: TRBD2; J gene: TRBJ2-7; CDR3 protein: CASSPSSGRKYEQYF; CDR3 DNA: TGTGCCAGCAGTCCTTCTAGCGGGAGGAAATACGAGCAGTACTTC
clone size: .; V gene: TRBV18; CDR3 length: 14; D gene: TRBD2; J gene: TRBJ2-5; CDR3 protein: CASSLRTSQETQYF; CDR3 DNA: TGTGCCAGCTCCCTCAGGACTAGCCAAGAGACCCAGTACTTC
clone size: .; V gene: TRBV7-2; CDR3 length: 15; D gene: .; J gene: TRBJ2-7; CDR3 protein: CASSLIAGTIGEQYF; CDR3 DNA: TGTGCCAGCAGCTTAATCGCCGGGACAATAGGGGAGCAGTACTTC
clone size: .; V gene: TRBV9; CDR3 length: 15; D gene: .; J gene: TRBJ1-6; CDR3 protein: CASSVAGVGNSPLHF; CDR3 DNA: TGTGCCAGCAGCGTGGCGGGGGTCGGTAATTCACCCCTCCACTTT
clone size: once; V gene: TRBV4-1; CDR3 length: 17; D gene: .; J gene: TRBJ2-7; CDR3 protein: CASSPSIAGKGVYEQYF; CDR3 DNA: TGCGCCAGCAGCCCCAGCATTGCGGGAAAGGGTGTCTACGAGCAGTACTTC
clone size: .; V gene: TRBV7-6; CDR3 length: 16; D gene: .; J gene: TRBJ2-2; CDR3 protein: CASSLAGTADTGELFF; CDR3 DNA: TGTGCCAGCAGCTTAGCCGGGACTGCAGACACCGGGGAGCTGTTTTTT
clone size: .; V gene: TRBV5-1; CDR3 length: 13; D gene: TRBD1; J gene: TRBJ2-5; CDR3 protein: CASSRNRGETQYF; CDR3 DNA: TGCGCCAGCAGCAGAAACAGGGGAGAGACCCAGTACTTC
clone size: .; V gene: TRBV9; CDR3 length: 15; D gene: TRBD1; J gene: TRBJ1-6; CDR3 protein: CASSPRTGNNSPLHF; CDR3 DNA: TGTGCCAGCAGCCCCCGGACAGGGAATAATTCACCCCTCCACTTT
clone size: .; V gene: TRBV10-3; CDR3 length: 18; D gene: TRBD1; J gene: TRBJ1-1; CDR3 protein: CAISQKPNLDRLGSEAFF; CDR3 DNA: TGTGCCATCAGCCAGAAACCCAATTTGGACAGGTTGGGCTCTGAAGCTTTCTTT
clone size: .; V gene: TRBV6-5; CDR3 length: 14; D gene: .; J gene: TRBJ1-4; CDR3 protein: CASTLEIADEKLFF; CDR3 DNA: TGTGCCAGCACCCTGGAGATAGCTGATGAAAAACTGTTTTTT
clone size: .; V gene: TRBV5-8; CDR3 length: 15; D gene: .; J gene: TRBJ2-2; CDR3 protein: CASSSRQAKTGELFF; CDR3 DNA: TGTGCCAGCAGCTCCAGACAGGCCAAAACCGGGGAGCTGTTTTTT
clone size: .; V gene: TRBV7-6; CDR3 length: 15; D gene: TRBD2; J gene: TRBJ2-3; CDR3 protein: CASRPGLAGTDTQYF; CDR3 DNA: TGTGCCAGCAGACCGGGACTAGCGGGGACAGATACGCAGTATTTT
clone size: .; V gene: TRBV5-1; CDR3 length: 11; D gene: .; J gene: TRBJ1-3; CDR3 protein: CASSNLNTIYF; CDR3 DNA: TGCGCCAGCAGCAACTTAAACACCATATATTTT
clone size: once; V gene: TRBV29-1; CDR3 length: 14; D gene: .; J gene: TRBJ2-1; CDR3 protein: CSVEPTGSINEQFF; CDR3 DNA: TGCAGCGTTGAACCCACAGGGAGTATCAATGAGCAGTTCTTC
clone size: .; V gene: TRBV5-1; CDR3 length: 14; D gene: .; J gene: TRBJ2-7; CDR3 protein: CASSLGGQLSEQYF; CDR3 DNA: TGCGCCAGCAGCTTGGGAGGACAGCTCAGCGAGCAGTACTTC
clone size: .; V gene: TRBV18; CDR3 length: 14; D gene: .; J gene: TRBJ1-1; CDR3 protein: CASSPRSLDTEAFF; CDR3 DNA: TGTGCCAGCTCCCCCAGGTCGCTGGACACTGAAGCTTTCTTT
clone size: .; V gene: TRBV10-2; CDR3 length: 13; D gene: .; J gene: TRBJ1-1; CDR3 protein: CASKEGRATEAFF; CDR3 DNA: TGCGCCAGCAAGGAAGGCAGGGCCACTGAAGCTTTCTTT
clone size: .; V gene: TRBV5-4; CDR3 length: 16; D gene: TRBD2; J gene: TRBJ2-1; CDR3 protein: CASSPSGGGSYNEQFF; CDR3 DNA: TGTGCCAGCAGCCCTAGCGGAGGTGGCTCCTACAATGAGCAGTTCTTC
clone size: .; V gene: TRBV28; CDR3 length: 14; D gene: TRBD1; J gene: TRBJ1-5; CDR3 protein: CASSPGTGFQPQHF; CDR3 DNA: TGTGCCAGCAGTCCAGGGACAGGGTTCCAGCCCCAGCATTTT
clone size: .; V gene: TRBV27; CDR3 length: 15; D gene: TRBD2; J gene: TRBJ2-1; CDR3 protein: CASSLRAGAYNEQFF; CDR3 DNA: TGTGCCAGCAGTTTACGCGCGGGGGCCTACAATGAGCAGTTCTTC
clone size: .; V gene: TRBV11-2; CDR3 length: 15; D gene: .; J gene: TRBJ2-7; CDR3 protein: CASSLEPKGYNEQYF; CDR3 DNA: TGTGCCAGCAGCTTAGAGCCTAAGGGGTATAATGAGCAGTACTTC
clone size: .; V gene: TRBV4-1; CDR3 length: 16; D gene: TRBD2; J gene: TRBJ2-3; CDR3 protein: CASSPRGAGGTDTQYF; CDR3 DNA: TGCGCCAGCAGCCCACGAGGAGCGGGGGGTACAGATACGCAGTATTTT
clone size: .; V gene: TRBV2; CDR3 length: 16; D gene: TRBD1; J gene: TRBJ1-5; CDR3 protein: CASSEIRDSHNQPQHF; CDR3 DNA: TGTGCCAGCAGTGAAATTCGGGACAGCCACAATCAGCCCCAGCATTTT
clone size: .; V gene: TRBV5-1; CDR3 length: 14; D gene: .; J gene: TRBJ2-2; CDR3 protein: CASSLGQISGELFF; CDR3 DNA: TGCGCCAGCAGCTTGGGACAAATCTCCGGGGAGCTGTTTTTT
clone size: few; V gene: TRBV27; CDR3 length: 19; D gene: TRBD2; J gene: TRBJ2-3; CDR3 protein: CASSLSKGEAGGNTDTQYF; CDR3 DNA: TGTGCCAGCAGTTTATCGAAGGGAGAAGCGGGAGGTAACACAGATACGCAGTATTTT
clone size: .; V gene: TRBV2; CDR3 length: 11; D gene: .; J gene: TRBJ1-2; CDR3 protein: CASSESFGYTF; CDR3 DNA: TGTGCCAGCAGTGAGTCCTTTGGCTACACCTTC
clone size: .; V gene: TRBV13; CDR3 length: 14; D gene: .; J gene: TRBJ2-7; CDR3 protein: CASSLRRSSYEQYF; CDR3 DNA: TGTGCCAGCAGCTTACGGCGGAGCTCCTACGAGCAGTACTTC
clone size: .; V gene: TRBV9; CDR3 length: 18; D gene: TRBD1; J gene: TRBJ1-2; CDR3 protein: CASSPALTGGYLSDGYTF; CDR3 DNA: TGTGCCAGCAGCCCGGCCCTAACAGGGGGATATCTTAGTGATGGCTACACCTTC